A selection of T cell receptor beta chains follows, all from one sample in a study of shared clonotypes between healthy human individuals. Profiled with immunoSEQ multiplex PCR; TCRdb holds only in-frame clones, not every one. This table holds roughly 1,500,000 clones, 95% to 99% found once. The sequenced sample consisted of naive CD4+ T cells sorted from blood. These receptors came from a man aged 25 to 40 in good health. The CDR3 runs from the conserved cysteine through the conserved F or W. D genes are given only for firm matches. Clone sizes are given selectively: once, few, many, or a class where the clone is expanded.

clone_size j_call d_call v_call cdr3_aa cdr3_nt
once TRBJ2-7 - TRBV7-9 CASSLKGTPDEQYF TGTGCCAGCAGCTTAAAAGGCACGCCGGACGAGCAGTACTTC
- TRBJ2-1 - TRBV10-3 CAISEGQDPLYNEQFF TGTGCCATCAGTGAGGGCCAGGACCCCCTCTACAATGAGCAGTTCTTC
once TRBJ1-2 - TRBV5-1 CASSLLRSGLLYGYTF TGCGCCAGCAGCTTGCTCCGTAGTGGCCTCCTTTATGGCTACACCTTC
- TRBJ2-2 TRBD1 TRBV7-3 CASSLFRGPDTGELFF TGTGCCAGCAGCCTGTTCAGGGGGCCGGACACCGGGGAGCTGTTTTTT
- TRBJ2-5 TRBD2 TRBV14 CASSHPGLENQETQYF TGTGCCAGCAGTCACCCGGGACTAGAAAACCAAGAGACCCAGTACTTC
- TRBJ1-1 - TRBV5-1 CASSLAPRTTEAFF TGCGCCAGCAGCTTGGCCCCCCGGACCACTGAAGCTTTCTTT
- TRBJ2-1 - TRBV5-1 CASSFVANNEQFF TGCGCCAGCAGCTTCGTCGCTAACAATGAGCAGTTCTTC
- TRBJ2-7 TRBD2 TRBV18 CASSRAGGLYEQYF TGTGCCAGCTCCCGAGCGGGAGGGTTATACGAGCAGTACTTC
- TRBJ2-7 - TRBV7-9 CASSSRYEQYF TGTGCCAGCAGCTCAAGGTACGAGCAGTACTTC
- TRBJ2-5 TRBD2 TRBV18 CASSLGASGEETQYF TGTGCCAGCTCACTGGGCGCTAGCGGAGAAGAGACCCAGTACTTC
- TRBJ2-7 - TRBV10-3 CAISLSGGPDEQYF TGTGCCATCAGTTTATCTGGGGGTCCGGACGAGCAGTACTTC
- TRBJ2-1 - TRBV9 CASSATGLKYNEQFF TGTGCCAGCAGCGCGACGGGACTCAAGTACAATGAGCAGTTCTTC
- TRBJ2-1 TRBD1 TRBV6-4 CASSYSTGFQNEQFF TGTGCCAGCAGTTATTCGACAGGGTTCCAAAATGAGCAGTTCTTC
- TRBJ2-7 - TRBV5-1 CASSKEQGLTYEQYF TGCGCCAGCAGCAAAGAACAGGGTCTGACCTACGAGCAGTACTTC